The clone carrying this T cell receptor (beta chain) was observed a handful of times. The CDR3 is 13 residues long. CDR1 and CDR2 (germline): SGHVS, FNYEAQ. V was trimmed by 4 bases and J by 2 bases, leaving 6 bases between them. The data belong to a study of patients and donors after allogeneic stem cell transplantation. Each CDR3 protein gets one entry after TCRdb re-called the RT-PCR reads with MiXCR. The sample has about 200,000 distinct CDR3 sequences; 41% are singletons. The source material was blood, either unsorted or a sorted T cell fraction (not recorded which). The rearrangement uses TRBV7-6 and TRBJ1-3; unclear D gene. The TCR comes from a human donor who was either an allogeneic HSCT recipient or a stem cell or donor lymphocyte infusion donor (not recorded which). It is not recorded whose cells these are; they may come from a transplant donor. CDR3 amino acids: CASSWTAGNTIYF. The CDR3 nucleotides read TGTGCCAGCAGCTGGACGGCTGGAAACACCATATATTTT.